A selection of T cell receptor beta chains follows, all from one sample in a study of blood T cell repertoires in COVID-19. Generated by immunoSEQ multiplex PCR, the TCRdb table keeps only in-frame clones and is missing some. The repertoire holds tens of thousands of clones, around nine tenths seen once, with 20% to 25% in the top ten. Source material: peripheral blood. These receptors all come from a woman aged 50 to 65 with active or convalescent COVID-19. Both conserved end residues are part of each CDR3. A D gene is named only where the DNA matches it firmly. Only some rows state a clone size, as once, few, many or a class for expanded clones.

clone_size j_call v_call cdr3_length d_call cdr3_aa cdr3_nt
- TRBJ2-3 TRBV7-9 17 TRBD2 CASSFPPLAGERDTQYF TGTGCCAGCAGCTTTCCACCACTAGCGGGAGAGCGAGATACGCAGTATTTT
few TRBJ1-2 TRBV28 13 TRBD1 CASTEGQRYGYTF TGTGCCAGCACCGAGGGACAGCGATATGGCTACACCTTC
- TRBJ2-7 TRBV4-1 19 TRBD2 CASSQDKGTSGLKTYEQYF TGCGCCAGCAGCCAAGATAAAGGGACTAGCGGGCTGAAAACCTACGAGCAGTACTTC
- TRBJ2-3 TRBV10-2 12 - CASSQDVDTQYF TGCGCCAGCAGTCAGGATGTAGATACGCAGTATTTT
once TRBJ1-3 TRBV6-5 15 TRBD1 CASNYNQGAANTIYF TGTGCCAGCAATTATAACCAGGGGGCGGCCAACACCATATATTTT
- TRBJ2-7 TRBV15 15 TRBD2 CATSLRTSGSYEQYF TGTGCCACCAGCCTCCGGACTAGCGGCTCATACGAGCAGTACTTC
- TRBJ2-2 TRBV5-4 13 - CASSLRFTGELFF TGTGCCAGCAGCTTGCGTTTCACCGGGGAGCTGTTTTTT
- TRBJ2-5 TRBV6-5 16 TRBD1 CASSYREVDREETQYF TGTGCCAGCAGTTATCGGGAAGTGGACAGGGAGGAGACCCAGTACTTC
- TRBJ2-5 TRBV23-1 17 TRBD2 CASSPSCKRGQGETQYF TGCGCCAGCAGTCCATCTTGTAAGCGGGGGCAGGGAGAGACCCAGTACTTC
- TRBJ1-2 TRBV27 12 - CASSFRGYGYTF TGTGCCAGCAGTTTCCGGGGTTATGGCTACACCTTC